This T cell receptor beta chain was observed in a study of pediatric ulcerative colitis (dated by TCRdb to the late 2010s). Broadly, across the study: About seven ulcerative colitis patients had pancolitis and two had left-sided colitis, with histology consistent with ulcerative colitis in all. From nine newly diagnosed, treatment-naive pediatric ulcerative colitis patients and four non-IBD control children, paired blood and rectal samples were collected. By Pediatric Ulcerative Colitis Activity Index, mild disease was classified in a couple of patients, moderate disease in several and acute severe colitis in three. On the study overall, not on this receptor specifically: For technical reasons, substantially fewer templates were yielded by the blood samples of two patients, and these blood samples were excluded from blood-rectal overlap analysis. A couple of rectal CDR3 clonotypes turned up in every ulcerative colitis patient but in none of the controls. Controls, mild-moderate and acute severe colitis patients were separated by rectal repertoire features, and reduced rectal diversity due to clonal expansions was observed in acute severe colitis. Repertoires were derived from total lymphocyte DNA, so rare subsets such as regulatory T cells may have patterns not reflected. Significantly higher autologous blood-rectal clonal overlap was found in ulcerative colitis patients than in controls, which suggested increased T cell trafficking to inflamed tissue. The healthy control group was small, consisting of only four individuals.

V loses 2 bases, J loses 3 bases, and the germline ends lie 10 bases apart. CDR1 MNHNY and CDR2 SVGAGI were looked up in the germline V gene (reference sequence). There are 14 amino acids in the CDR3, from cysteine to phenylalanine inclusive. The entry retains the CDR3 DNA only, 42 bases that are in frame from base 1. Before the diagnostic colonoscopy, none of the ulcerative colitis patients had been given immunosuppressive medication. Blood was sampled at the time of the colonoscopy. The Wizard kit (Promega) was used to extract genomic DNA from the blood and intestinal samples. Using the immunoSEQ TRB Survey service, rearranged CDR3 beta regions were amplified from genomic DNA with multiplex V and J primers. To keep depth equal across samples, survey-level sequencing depth of up to 500,000 reads per sample was applied. The libraries were purified, combined into pools and sequenced with Illumina technology. In the authors' own workflow: immunoSEQ online tools were used for productive clonality, sample overlap, pairwise scatters, CDR3 beta length, V/D/J gene usage and productiveness. Alongside Shannon and Simpson indices, calculated diversity was computed as the number of unique rearrangements divided by total templates, multiplied by 100. Principal component analysis used the R prcomp function and ggbiplot package on Z-score normalized data. Morisita's index was used to measure clonal overlap between blood and rectum within each subject. The table comes from immuneACCESS by way of TCRdb, which keeps in-frame sequences with V and J called. Part of the clones is missing from these tables; in studies checked, under half for an unresolved V gene and the rest for unknown reasons. Clone size and V and J calls were adopted from that table, with D and trimming inferred from the DNA. The sample has more than 50,000 clones on record, 75% to 85% of them singletons. About 5.2% of the sample is taken by the ten largest.

As regards this clone: What this receptor recognizes is not known. It has no much larger one-base neighbor in the sample; base qualities were not kept.

The receptor chain draws on TRBV6-6 and TRBJ1-2; a tentative D match to TRBD1 spans 6 bases. The sequencing sample was made of blood. This sequence originates from a boy aged 5-17 years with moderate ulcerative colitis. The CDR3 here reads CASSYLDSYYGYTF. The DNA sequence is as follows: TGTGCCAGCAGTTACCTGGACAGCTACTATGGCTACACCTTC.